The entry below describes one T cell receptor beta chain. The V end was cut by 10 bases, the J end by 0 bases, with 13 bases between. The CDR3 is made up of 14 amino acids. Germline V gene data show CDR1 as SGHAT and CDR2 as FQNNGV. The data stem from a study of blood T cell repertoires in COVID-19. Looking at the study overall: COVID-19 samples collected from the United States, Italy and Spain covered acute and convalescent phases. PBMCs, B-cell-depleted T cells, or T cells provided the cDNA or gDNA that made up the material.

Authors' processing steps: Estimated nucleated cell counts came from reference gene primer amplification. Clones were read by immunoSEQ multiplex PCR, and TCRdb kept only the in-frame ones, dropping some. The V and J calls and clone size were taken over from that table, and D and trimming were inferred from the DNA. The table includes about 180,000 clones, about nine tenths detected once. The rearrangement uses TRBV11-2 and TRBJ1-3; D is uncertain. This receptor was obtained from a woman between 25 and 40 years old with acute or convalescent COVID-19. Sequences were obtained from peripheral blood. The CDR3 nucleotides are TGTGCCACCGCCCTCAGTTCCTCTGGAAACACCATATATTTT. It specifies CATALSSSGNTIYF.